This T cell receptor beta chain was documented in a study of identifying expanded T cells in peripheral blood. Notes on the study in general: Over about two and four weeks, about 16.4 and 19 clones changed, versus approximately 1.1 between replicates. Approximately two-week clone count variance significantly increased as total template count grew.

This clone came up a few times. Its antigen is as yet unknown. Some clones are missing from TCRdb's copy, which holds only in-frame ones; the method was immunoSEQ multiplex PCR. Counted here are some 99,000 clones, 88% occurring once; the ten biggest clones make up 7.5% to 9.5%. Trimming cost V 2 bases and J 5 bases; bases outside gene matches: 6. Germline CDR1 and CDR2: MGHDK and SYGVNS. The CDR3 totals 15 residues. Collection occurred without any documented infections or immune events in donors. The chain uses TRBV25-1 and TRBJ2-5, with 9 bases aligning to TRBD2. The sample consisted of blood. This receptor was identified in a person aged 18 to 69 in good health. CDR3 coding DNA: TGTGCCAGCAGTGAAATGGGGGCGGGAGGGGAGACCCAGTACTTC. Translating it yields CASSEMGAGGETQYF. Full variable domain (rest looked up from reference TRBV25-1 and TRBJ2-5): EADIYQTPRYLVIGTGKKITLECSQTMGHDKMYWYQQDPGMELHLIHYSYGVNSTEKGDLSSESTVSRIRTEHFPLTLESARPSHTSQYLCASSEMGAGGETQYFGPGTRLLVL.